Sequencing of this T cell receptor (beta chain) was carried out in a study of shared clonotypes between healthy human individuals. Study conclusions and caveats: Clonotype sharing levels among donors were expected to vary with sequencing depth. The generation probabilities recorded for non-shared clonotypes fell below those of clonotypes shared by all four donors. Even with large depth, rarefaction showed that sorted-subset sequencing was incomplete.

Comments on this clone: The target antigen is unknown.

CD45RO-negative cells were positively selected for CCR7, leaving out terminally differentiated effector memory CD45RA+ cells. Deep level was the assay's run setting. The data were produced by immunoSEQ multiplex PCR, yet TCRdb's version contains in-frame clones alone and is incomplete. Of roughly 890,000 clones in the sample, approximately 92% were seen once. The CDR3 is 17 residues long. With 5 bases clipped from V and 6 bases from J, the junction kept 11 bases outside the gene matches. Germline assignment: CDR1 SEHNR and CDR2 FQNEAQ (reference sequence). What was sequenced was naive CD8+ T cells sorted from blood. The TCR sequence derives from a man in his thirties or forties in good health. This chain uses TRBV7-9 with TRBJ2-1; 12 bases are shared with TRBD2. The CDR3 spells CASSAYRTSGVRNEQFF. For the CDR3, the DNA is TGTGCCAGCAGCGCCTACAGGACTAGCGGGGTTCGCAATGAGCAGTTCTTC.